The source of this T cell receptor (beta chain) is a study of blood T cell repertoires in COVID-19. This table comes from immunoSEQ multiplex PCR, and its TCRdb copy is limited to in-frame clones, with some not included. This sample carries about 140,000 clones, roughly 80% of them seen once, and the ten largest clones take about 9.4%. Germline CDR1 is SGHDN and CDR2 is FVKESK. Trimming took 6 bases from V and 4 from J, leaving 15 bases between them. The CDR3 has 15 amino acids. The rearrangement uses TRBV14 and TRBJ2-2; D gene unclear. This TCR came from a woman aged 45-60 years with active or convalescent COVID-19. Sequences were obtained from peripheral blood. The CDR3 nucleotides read TGTGCCAGCAGTCGCATGTCTAGTTCCACCGGGGAGCTGTTTTTT. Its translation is CASSRMSSSTGELFF.